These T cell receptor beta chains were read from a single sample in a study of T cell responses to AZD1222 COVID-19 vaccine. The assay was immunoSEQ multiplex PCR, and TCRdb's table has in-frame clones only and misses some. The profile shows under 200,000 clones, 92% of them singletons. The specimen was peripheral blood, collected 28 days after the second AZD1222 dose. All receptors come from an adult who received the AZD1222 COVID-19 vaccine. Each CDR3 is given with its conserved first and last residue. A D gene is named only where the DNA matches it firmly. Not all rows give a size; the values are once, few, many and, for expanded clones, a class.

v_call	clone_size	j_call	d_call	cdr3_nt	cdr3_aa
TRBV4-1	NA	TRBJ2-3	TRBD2	TGCGCCAGCAGCCAAGATGTCCAGCGGGGGGGAGATACGCAGTATTTT	CASSQDVQRGGDTQYF
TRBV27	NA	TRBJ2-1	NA	TGTGCCAGCAGTTTATGGTCCGGCGGGACCTCCTACAATGAGCAGTTCTTC	CASSLWSGGTSYNEQFF
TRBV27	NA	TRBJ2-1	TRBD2	TGTGCCAGCAGTTTAGGGACTAGCGGGACTGTGCAGTTCTTC	CASSLGTSGTVQFF
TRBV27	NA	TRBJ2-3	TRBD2	TGTGCCAGCAGTTTAGGGGGGGGAGTGACAGATACGCAGTATTTT	CASSLGGGVTDTQYF
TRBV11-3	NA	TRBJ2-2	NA	TGTGCCAGCAGCTTATCAGGGCATAACACCGGGGAGCTGTTTTTT	CASSLSGHNTGELFF
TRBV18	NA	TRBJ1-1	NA	TGTGCCAGCTCACCACCTACATGGGAGACAATGAACACTGAAGCTTTCTTT	CASSPPTWETMNTEAFF
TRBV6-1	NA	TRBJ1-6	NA	TGTGCCAGCAGTGAACCTAGACCGTCCCATAATTCACCCCTCCACTTT	CASSEPRPSHNSPLHF
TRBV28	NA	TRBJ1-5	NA	TGTGCCACCAGGGGATATAGCAATCAGCCCCAGCATTTT	CATRGYSNQPQHF
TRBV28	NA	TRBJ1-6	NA	TGTGCCAGCAGAGAGACAGAGCTCAATTCACCCCTCCACTTT	CASRETELNSPLHF
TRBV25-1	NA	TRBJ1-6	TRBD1	TGTGCCAGCAGCAACTACAGGGGTAATAATTCACCCCTCCACTTT	CASSNYRGNNSPLHF
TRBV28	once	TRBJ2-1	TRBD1	TGTGCCAGCAGTCCAATTCGTTGGGGGGACAGGGGTAATGAGCAGTTCTTC	CASSPIRWGDRGNEQFF
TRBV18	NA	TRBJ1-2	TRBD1	TGTGCCAGCTCTCGACAGGGGTCCTATGGCTACACCTTC	CASSRQGSYGYTF
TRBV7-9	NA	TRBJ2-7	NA	TGTGCCAGCAGCTTAGATGGCAGGAGCTCCTACGAGCAGTACTTC	CASSLDGRSSYEQYF
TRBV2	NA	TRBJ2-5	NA	TGTGCCAGCAGTCTCAGCTGGCAAGAGACCCAGTACTTC	CASSLSWQETQYF
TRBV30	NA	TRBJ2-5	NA	TGTGCCTGGAGTGCCAACTCGAGGGAGACCCAGTACTTC	CAWSANSRETQYF
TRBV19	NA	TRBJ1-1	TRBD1	TGTGCCAGCCGACCCCCCGGGACAGGGGGCATGAGGGCTTTCTTT	CASRPPGTGGMRAFF
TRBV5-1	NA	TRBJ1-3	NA	TGCGCCAGCAGCTCAACCGGGACAACCTCTGGAAACACCATATATTTT	CASSSTGTTSGNTIYF
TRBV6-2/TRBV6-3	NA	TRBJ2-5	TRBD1	TGTGCCAGCACCCCAGGGGGACAGGGTAGCGAGACCCAGTACTTC	CASTPGGQGSETQYF
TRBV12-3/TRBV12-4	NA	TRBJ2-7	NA	TGTGCCAGCAGTTTGTCAGGGACGGGGGAGCAGTACTTC	CASSLSGTGEQYF
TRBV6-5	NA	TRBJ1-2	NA	TGTGCCAGCAGCCGAGCCAACCTTGGACAGTATGGCTACACCTTC	CASSRANLGQYGYTF
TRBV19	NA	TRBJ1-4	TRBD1	TGTGCCAGTAGTGCAGACAGGGGGCATAATGAAAAACTGTTTTTT	CASSADRGHNEKLFF
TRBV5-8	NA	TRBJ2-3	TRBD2	TGTGCCAGCAGCCACGGACTAGCGGGGGCCCAGGGGACAGATACGCAGTATTTT	CASSHGLAGAQGTDTQYF
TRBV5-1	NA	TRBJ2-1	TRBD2	TGCGCCAGCAGCGGACTAGCGGGGCCCAATGAGCAGTTCTTC	CASSGLAGPNEQFF
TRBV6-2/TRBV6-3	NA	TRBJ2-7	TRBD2	TGTGCCAGCAGTTCCGCCGGAGTATCTAGCGGGAGGCCCCTCTACGAGCAGTACTTC	CASSSAGVSSGRPLYEQYF
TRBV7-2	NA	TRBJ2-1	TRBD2	TGTGCCAGCAGCTTCACGGGACTAGCGGACTTTCCCCAGCAGTTCTTC	CASSFTGLADFPQQFF
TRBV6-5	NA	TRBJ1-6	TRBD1	TGTGCCAGCAGTAGGACGGGACAGGCACCCCTCCACTTT	CASSRTGQAPLHF
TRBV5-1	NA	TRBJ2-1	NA	TGCGCCAGCAGCTGGGGATCGGTGGGGCTCGGCAATGAGCAGTTCTTC	CASSWGSVGLGNEQFF
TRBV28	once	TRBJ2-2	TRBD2	TGTGCCAGCAATCTTCTAGCGGGAGGGCTCGCCGGGGAGCTGTTTTTT	CASNLLAGGLAGELFF
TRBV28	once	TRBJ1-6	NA	TGTGCCGGGGCTGGACAGCAAAATTCACCCCTCCACTTT	CAGAGQQNSPLHF
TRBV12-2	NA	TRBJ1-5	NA	TGTGCAAGTCGCTTAGGAGGAGAACCCAATCAGCCCCAGCATTTT	CASRLGGEPNQPQHF
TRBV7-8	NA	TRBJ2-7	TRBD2	TGTGCCAGCAGCCGCCCCGGGGGGTCCTACGAGCAGTACTTC	CASSRPGGSYEQYF
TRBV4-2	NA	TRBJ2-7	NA	TGTGCCAGCAGCCCCGACCTTAGCTCCTACGAGCAGTACTTC	CASSPDLSSYEQYF